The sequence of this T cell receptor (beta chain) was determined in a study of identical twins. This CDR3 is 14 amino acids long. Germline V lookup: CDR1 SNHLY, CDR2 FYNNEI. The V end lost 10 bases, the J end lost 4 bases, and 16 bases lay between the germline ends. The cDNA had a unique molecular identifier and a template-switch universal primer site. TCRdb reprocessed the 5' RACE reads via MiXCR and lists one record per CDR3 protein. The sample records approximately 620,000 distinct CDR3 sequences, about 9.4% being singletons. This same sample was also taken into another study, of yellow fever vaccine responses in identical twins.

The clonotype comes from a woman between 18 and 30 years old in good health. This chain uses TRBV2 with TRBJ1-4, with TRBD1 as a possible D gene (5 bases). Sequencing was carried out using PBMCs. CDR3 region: CAITNLDSNEKLFF. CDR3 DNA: TGTGCCATCACCAACCTTGACAGTAATGAAAAACTGTTTTTT.